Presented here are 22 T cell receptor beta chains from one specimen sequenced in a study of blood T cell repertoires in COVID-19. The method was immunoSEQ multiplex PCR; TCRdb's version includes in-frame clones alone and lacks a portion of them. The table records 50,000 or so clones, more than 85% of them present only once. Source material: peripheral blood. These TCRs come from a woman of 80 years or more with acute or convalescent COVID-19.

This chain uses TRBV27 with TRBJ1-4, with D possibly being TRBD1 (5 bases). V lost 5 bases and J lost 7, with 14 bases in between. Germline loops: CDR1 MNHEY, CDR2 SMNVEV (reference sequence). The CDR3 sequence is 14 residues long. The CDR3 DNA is TGTGCCAGCAGTCGATTCACGGGGGGTGAAAAACTGTTTTTT. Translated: CASSRFTGGEKLFF.

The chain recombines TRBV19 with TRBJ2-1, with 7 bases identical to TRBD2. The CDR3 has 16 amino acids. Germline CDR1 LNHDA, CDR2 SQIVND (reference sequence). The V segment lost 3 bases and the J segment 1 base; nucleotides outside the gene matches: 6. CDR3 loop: CASSMGGSLSYNEQFF. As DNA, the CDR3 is TGTGCCAGTAGTATGGGCGGGAGTCTTTCCTACAATGAGCAGTTCTTC.

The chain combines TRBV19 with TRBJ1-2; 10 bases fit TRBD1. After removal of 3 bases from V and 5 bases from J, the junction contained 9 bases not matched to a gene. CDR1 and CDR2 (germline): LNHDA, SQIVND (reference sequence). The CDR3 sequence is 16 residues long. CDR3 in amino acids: CASSMAGDRGLYGYTF. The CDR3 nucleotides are TGTGCCAGTAGTATGGCCGGAGACAGGGGGCTTTATGGCTACACCTTC.

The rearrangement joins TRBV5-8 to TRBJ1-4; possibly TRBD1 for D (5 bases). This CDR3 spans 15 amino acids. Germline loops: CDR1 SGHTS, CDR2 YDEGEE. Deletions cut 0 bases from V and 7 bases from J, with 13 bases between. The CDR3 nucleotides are TGTGCCAGCAGCTTGGGACTCCAGGGCGGTGAAAAACTGTTTTTT. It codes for CASSLGLQGGEKLFF.

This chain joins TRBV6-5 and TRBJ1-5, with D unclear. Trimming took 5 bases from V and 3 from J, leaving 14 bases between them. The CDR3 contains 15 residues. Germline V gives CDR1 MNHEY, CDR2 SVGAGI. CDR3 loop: CASSPRGRDNQPQHF. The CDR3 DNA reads TGTGCCAGCAGTCCCCGTGGTAGAGACAATCAGCCCCAGCATTTT.

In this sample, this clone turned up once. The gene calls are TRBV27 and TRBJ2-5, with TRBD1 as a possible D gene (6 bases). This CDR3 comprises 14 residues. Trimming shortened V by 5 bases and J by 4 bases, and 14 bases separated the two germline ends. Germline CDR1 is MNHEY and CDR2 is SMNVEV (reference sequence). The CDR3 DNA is TGTGCCAGCAGTCTCGGGACATATGGAGAGACCCAGTACTTC. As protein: CASSLGTYGETQYF.

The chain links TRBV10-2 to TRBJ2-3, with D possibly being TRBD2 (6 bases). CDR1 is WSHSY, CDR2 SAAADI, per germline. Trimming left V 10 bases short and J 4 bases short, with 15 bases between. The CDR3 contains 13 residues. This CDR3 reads CATSGVGSDTQYF. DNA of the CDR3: TGCGCCACCTCGGGAGTCGGTTCAGATACGCAGTATTTT.

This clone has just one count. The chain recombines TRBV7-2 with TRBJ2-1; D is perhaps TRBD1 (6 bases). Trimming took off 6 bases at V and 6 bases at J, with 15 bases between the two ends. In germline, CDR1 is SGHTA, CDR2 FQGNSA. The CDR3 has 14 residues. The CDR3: CASSSEQGSNEQFF. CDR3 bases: TGTGCCAGCAGTTCGGAACAGGGTTCCAATGAGCAGTTCTTC.

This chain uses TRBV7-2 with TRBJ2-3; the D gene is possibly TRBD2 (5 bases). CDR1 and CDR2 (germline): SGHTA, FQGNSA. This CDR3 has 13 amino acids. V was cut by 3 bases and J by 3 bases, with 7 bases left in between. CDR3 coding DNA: TGTGCCAGCAGCTTCAGGAGGACAGATACGCAGTATTTT. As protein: CASSFRRTDTQYF.

CDR3 amino acids: CASSMGKGQAGETEAFF. The CDR3 DNA sequence: TGTGCCAGTAGTATGGGGAAAGGACAGGCCGGTGAGACTGAAGCTTTCTTT. The chain has TRBV19 and TRBJ1-1, with TRBD1 matching 7 bases. Germline V gene sequence: CDR1 LNHDA, CDR2 SQIVND (reference sequence). Germline trimming cut 3 bases from V and 5 bases from J; bases unmatched to any gene: 15. The length of the CDR3 is 17 residues.

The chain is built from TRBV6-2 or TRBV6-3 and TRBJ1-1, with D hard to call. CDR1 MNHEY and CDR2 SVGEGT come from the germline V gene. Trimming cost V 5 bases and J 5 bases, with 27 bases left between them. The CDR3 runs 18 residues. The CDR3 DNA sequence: TGTGCCAGCAGTACCCTAACGGTCCGAGTGCCCCCCGGGACTGAAGCTTTCTTT. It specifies CASSTLTVRVPPGTEAFF.

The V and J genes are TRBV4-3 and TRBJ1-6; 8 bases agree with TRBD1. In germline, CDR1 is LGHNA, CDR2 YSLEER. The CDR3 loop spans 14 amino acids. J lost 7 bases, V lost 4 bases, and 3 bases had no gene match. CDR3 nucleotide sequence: TGCGCCAGCAGCCGGGGACAGGAAAATTCACCCCTCCACTTT. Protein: CASSRGQENSPLHF.

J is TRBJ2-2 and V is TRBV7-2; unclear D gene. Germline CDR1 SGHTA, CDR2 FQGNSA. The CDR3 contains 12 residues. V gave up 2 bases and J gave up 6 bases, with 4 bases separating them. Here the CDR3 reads CASSLSPGELFF. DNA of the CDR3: TGTGCCAGCAGCTTAAGCCCCGGGGAGCTGTTTTTT.

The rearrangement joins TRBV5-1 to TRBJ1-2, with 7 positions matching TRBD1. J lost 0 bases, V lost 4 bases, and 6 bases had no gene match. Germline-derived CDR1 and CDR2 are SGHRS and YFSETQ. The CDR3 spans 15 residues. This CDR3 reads CASSMGQIANYGYTF. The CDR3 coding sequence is TGCGCCAGCAGCATGGGACAGATAGCTAACTATGGCTACACCTTC.

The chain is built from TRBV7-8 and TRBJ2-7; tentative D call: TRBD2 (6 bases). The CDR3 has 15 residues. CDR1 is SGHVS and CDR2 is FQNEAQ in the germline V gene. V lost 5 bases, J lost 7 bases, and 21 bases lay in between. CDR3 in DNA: TGTGCCAGCAGCCCCCTGGCGGGGCCGTGGGGGGAGCAGTACTTC. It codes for CASSPLAGPWGEQYF.

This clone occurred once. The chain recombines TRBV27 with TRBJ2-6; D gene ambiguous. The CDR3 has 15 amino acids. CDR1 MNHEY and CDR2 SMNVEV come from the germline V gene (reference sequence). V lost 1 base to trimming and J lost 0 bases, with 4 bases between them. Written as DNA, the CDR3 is TGTGCCAGCAGTTTATTCAGCTCTGGGGCCAACGTCCTGACTTTC. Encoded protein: CASSLFSSGANVLTF.

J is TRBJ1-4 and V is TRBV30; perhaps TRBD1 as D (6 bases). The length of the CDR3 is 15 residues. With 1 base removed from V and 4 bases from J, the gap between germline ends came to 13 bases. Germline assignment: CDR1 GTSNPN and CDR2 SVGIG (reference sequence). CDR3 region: CAWSGGGSFNEKLFF. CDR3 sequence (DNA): TGTGCCTGGAGTGGAGGGGGATCCTTTAATGAAAAACTGTTTTTT.

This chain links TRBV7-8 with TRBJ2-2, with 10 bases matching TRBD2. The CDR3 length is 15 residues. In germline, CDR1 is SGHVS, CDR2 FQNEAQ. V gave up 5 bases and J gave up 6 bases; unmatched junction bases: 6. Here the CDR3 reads CASSLLSGRAGELFF. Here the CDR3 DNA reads TGTGCCAGCAGCCTCCTCAGCGGGAGGGCCGGGGAGCTGTTTTTT.

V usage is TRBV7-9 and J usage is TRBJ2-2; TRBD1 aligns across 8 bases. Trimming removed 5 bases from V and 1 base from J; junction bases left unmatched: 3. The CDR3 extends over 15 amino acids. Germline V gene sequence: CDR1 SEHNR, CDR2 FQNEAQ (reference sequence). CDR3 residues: CASSRGTGNTGELFF. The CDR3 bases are TGTGCCAGCAGCCGCGGGACAGGGAACACCGGGGAGCTGTTTTTT.

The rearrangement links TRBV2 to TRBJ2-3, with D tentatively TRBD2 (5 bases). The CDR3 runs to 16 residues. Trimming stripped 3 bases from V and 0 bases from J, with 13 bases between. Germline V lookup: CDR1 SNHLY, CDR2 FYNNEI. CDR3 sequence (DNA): TGTGCCAGCAGTGACTCCCTAGCAGACAGCACAGATACGCAGTATTTT. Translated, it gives CASSDSLADSTDTQYF.

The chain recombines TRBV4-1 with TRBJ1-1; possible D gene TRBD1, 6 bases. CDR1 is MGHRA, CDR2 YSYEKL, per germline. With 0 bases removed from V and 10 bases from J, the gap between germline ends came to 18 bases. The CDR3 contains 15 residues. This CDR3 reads CASSQEARGRTRAFF. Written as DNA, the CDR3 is TGCGCCAGCAGCCAAGAAGCCAGGGGCAGGACTAGAGCTTTCTTT.

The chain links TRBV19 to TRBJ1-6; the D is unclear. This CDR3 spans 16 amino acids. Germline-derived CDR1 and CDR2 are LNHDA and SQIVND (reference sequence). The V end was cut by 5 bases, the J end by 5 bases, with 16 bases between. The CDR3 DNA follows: TGTGCCAGTAGTGGCGCAGCCGGAGGTCATAATTCACCCCTCCACTTT. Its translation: CASSGAAGGHNSPLHF.